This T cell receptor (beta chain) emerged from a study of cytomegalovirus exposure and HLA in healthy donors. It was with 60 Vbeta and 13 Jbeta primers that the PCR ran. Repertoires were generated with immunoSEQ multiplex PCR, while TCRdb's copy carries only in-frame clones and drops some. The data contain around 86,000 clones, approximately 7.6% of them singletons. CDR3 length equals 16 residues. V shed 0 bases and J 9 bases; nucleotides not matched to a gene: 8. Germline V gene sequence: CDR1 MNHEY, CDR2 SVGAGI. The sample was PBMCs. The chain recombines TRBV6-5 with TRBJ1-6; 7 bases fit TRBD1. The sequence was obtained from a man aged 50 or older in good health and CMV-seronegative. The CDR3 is CASSYSTQTGASPLHF. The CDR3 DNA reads TGTGCCAGCAGTTACTCGACGCAAACAGGGGCTTCACCCCTCCACTTT.